The table lists the clone carrying this T cell receptor beta chain with a count of one. Its cognate antigen is unknown. The PCR employed 60 Vbeta primers together with 13 Jbeta primers. Assay: immunoSEQ multiplex PCR; the TCRdb copy retains only in-frame clones and omits some. The sample carries some 84,000 clones, under 85% recorded once. The entry originates in a study of cytomegalovirus exposure and HLA in healthy donors. Study results and caveats: In most subjects, TCR beta sequences reportedly gave accurate predictions of HLA-A and HLA-B alleles. In vitro experiments confirmed that a few CMV-associated chains were specific for CMV antigens. TCR beta V- and J-gene trimming, according to a later analysis, was linked to a missense DCLRE1C variant.

Losses at the gene ends were 6 bases for V and 2 bases for J; bases not matched to a gene: 5. There are 15 residues in the CDR3. CDR1 is MNHNS and CDR2 is SASEGT in the germline V gene. V and J are TRBV6-1 and TRBJ1-5; 9 nucleotides match TRBD1. Sequenced material: PBMCs. This clonotype was sampled from a boy younger than 18 in good health and CMV-seronegative. In DNA form, the CDR3 reads TGTGCCAGCAGCGATCGACAGGGGGGCAATCAGCCCCAGCATTTT. This sequence encodes CASSDRQGGNQPQHF.